This T cell receptor (beta chain) emerged from a study of blood T cell repertoires in COVID-19. Study-level information: Specimens from acute and convalescent COVID-19 originated in the United States, Italy and Spain. T cells, B-cell-depleted T cells, or PBMCs provided the cDNA or gDNA that served as material.

V lost 7 bases and J lost 4, with 23 bases in between. The CDR3 runs 17 residues. Per germline, CDR1 MNHEY and CDR2 SMNVEV (reference sequence). Only in-frame clones appear in the TCRdb table, and some are missing; sequencing was by immunoSEQ multiplex PCR. This sample has some 290,000 clones, with approximately 86% found just once. The sample was peripheral blood. The sequence came from a woman between 45 and 65 years old who had recovered from COVID-19. The chain combines TRBV27 with TRBJ2-1; the D gene is possibly TRBD2 (6 bases). DNA of the CDR3: TGTGCCAGCATCCCAGACTCTGGGGGGACCAGTTACAATGAGCAGTTCTTC. Residues: CASIPDSGGTSYNEQFF.